This is a list of T cell receptor beta chains from one sample in a study of blood T cells in healthy people across ages. A single record per CDR3 protein comes from TCRdb applying MiXCR to the 5' RACE reads. The sample carries approximately 2,000,000 distinct CDR3 sequences, roughly 43% recorded once. The source material was blood. The receptor source for this set is a human donor in good health. CDR3s include the opening cysteine and the closing phenylalanine or tryptophan. The order of the fields is clone size, V gene, D gene, CDR3 length, J gene, CDR3 DNA, CDR3 protein. D genes are given only for firm matches. Clone size is not always given. Where it is, it says once, few, many or a class for expanded clones.

>-|TRBV5-1|-|14|TRBJ1-1
TGCGCCAGCAGCTGGACAGTTCAGAACACTGAAGCTTTCTTT
CASSWTVQNTEAFF
>-|TRBV7-9|-|12|TRBJ2-7
TGTGCCAGCAGCTCTGCGAAGTACGAGCAGTACTTC
CASSSAKYEQYF
>-|TRBV2|-|15|TRBJ1-2
TGTGCCAGCAGTGGACAACTCGGGACATCCTATGGCTACACCTTC
CASSGQLGTSYGYTF
>many|TRBV28|TRBD2|15|TRBJ2-3
TGTGCCAGCAGTTCGGGAGCGGGGGATATAGATACGCAGTATTTT
CASSSGAGDIDTQYF
>few|TRBV11-2|TRBD2|15|TRBJ2-1
TGTGCCAGCAGCTCGACGGCGGGAGCCGGCAATGAGCAGTTCTTC
CASSSTAGAGNEQFF
>-|TRBV4-1|-|15|TRBJ1-2
TGCACCAGCAGCCAATTTGAGGGCGGAAACTATGGCTACACCTTC
CTSSQFEGGNYGYTF
>-|TRBV11-1|TRBD2|19|TRBJ2-5
TGTGCCAGCAGCTCGACTAGCGGGGGGCGAGGACCGTACCAAGAGACCCAGTACTTC
CASSSTSGGRGPYQETQYF
>-|TRBV10-3|-|15|TRBJ2-3
TGTGCCATCAGTGAATGGCAGGGGAGACCAGATACGCAGTATTTT
CAISEWQGRPDTQYF
>once|TRBV29-1|TRBD1|14|TRBJ1-1
TGCAGCGTTGAATGGGGGACAGGGCCGCCTGAAGCTTTCTTT
CSVEWGTGPPEAFF
>once|TRBV20-1|TRBD2|13|TRBJ2-3
TGCAGTGCTAGCCGTAGCGGGACAGATACGCAGTATTTT
CSASRSGTDTQYF
>-|TRBV29-1|-|13|TRBJ2-2
TGCAGCGTTAACGCCCCGAACACCGGGGAGCTGTTTTTT
CSVNAPNTGELFF
>-|TRBV10-3|TRBD1|14|TRBJ1-1
TGTGCCATCAGGAGGGACAGCCAGGACCCTGAAGCTTTCTTT
CAIRRDSQDPEAFF
>-|TRBV5-5|TRBD1|16|TRBJ1-1
TGTGCCAGCAGCTTAATACCGGGACAGGGAAACACTGAAGCTTTCTTT
CASSLIPGQGNTEAFF
>-|TRBV12-3/TRBV12-4|TRBD2|16|TRBJ2-3
TGTGCCAGCAGTTTCTGGGGGAGGGCTAGCGCAGATACGCAGTATTTT
CASSFWGRASADTQYF
>few|TRBV20-1|TRBD1|13|TRBJ1-1
TGCAGTGCTCGGGACAGGGAGAGGACTGAAGCTTTCTTT
CSARDRERTEAFF
>-|TRBV4-1|TRBD1|13|TRBJ1-1
TGCGCCAGCAGCCCGACAGGGCGTGCTGAAACTTTCTTT
CASSPTGRAETFF
>-|TRBV7-2|-|11|TRBJ2-1
TGTGCCAGCAGCGCAGTCCCGCAGCAGTTCTTC
CASSAVPQQFF
>-|TRBV4-2|TRBD1|15|TRBJ1-2
TGTGCCAGCAGCCAAGGGCAACAGGGGACCTGTGGCTACACCTTC
CASSQGQQGTCGYTF
>-|TRBV29-1|TRBD1|14|TRBJ2-1
TGCAGCGTTGGCGGACAGGGGACGGCAGAGACCCAGTTCTTC
CSVGGQGTAETQFF
>few|TRBV7-2|-|14|TRBJ2-7
TGTGCCAGCAGCTTTAACGACAACTCCTACGAGCAGTACTTC
CASSFNDNSYEQYF
>-|TRBV6-6|-|12|TRBJ2-7
TGTACCAGCAGTTTAACAGTCTACGAGCAGTACTTC
CTSSLTVYEQYF
>-|TRBV7-2|-|13|TRBJ1-1
TGTGCCAGCAGCCCACATCACAACACTGAAGCTTTCTTT
CASSPHHNTEAFF
>-|TRBV11-3|TRBD2|14|TRBJ2-7
TGTGCCAGCAGCCGGACTAGCGGCATTGTAGAGCAGTACTTC
CASSRTSGIVEQYF
>-|TRBV4-2|-|13|TRBJ2-5
TGTGCCAGCAGCCAAGAACCGAGAGAGACCCAGTACTTC
CASSQEPRETQYF
>many|TRBV29-1|-|12|TRBJ2-7
TGCAGCGCTATGGGAGTTACCTACGAGCAGTACTTC
CSAMGVTYEQYF
>-|TRBV20-1|-|14|TRBJ1-2
TGCAGTGCCACCTCGGCAGGGACCGGCGAGGGCTACACCTTC
CSATSAGTGEGYTF
>-|TRBV5-6|-|15|TRBJ1-1
TGTGCCAGCAGCTTGCTGGGGGTGGTGAGGACTGAAGCTTTCTTT
CASSLLGVVRTEAFF
>few|TRBV12-3/TRBV12-4|-|16|TRBJ2-1
TGTGCCAGCAGTTTATTGAGGGGGGGTAGCGTCGCTGAGCAGTTCTTC
CASSLLRGGSVAEQFF
>-|TRBV9|TRBD2|13|TRBJ2-4
TGTGCCAGCAGCGTAGCGGGGGGGGAGGTGCAGTACTTC
CASSVAGGEVQYF